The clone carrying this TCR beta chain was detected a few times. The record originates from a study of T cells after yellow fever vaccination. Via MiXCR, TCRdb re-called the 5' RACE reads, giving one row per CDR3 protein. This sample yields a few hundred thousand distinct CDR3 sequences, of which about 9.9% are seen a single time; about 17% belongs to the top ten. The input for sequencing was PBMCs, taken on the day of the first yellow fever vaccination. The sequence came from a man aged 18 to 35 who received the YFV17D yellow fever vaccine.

The CDR3 DNA follows: TGCAGTGCTAGAGATCGGAGGGGGGCCTCCTACGAGCAGTACTTC. Translated, it gives CSARDRRGASYEQYF. J is TRBJ2-7 and V is TRBV20-1; possibly TRBD1 or TRBD2 for D (6 bases each). Deletions cut 0 bases from V and 0 bases from J, with 12 bases between. The CDR3 length is 15 residues. Per the germline V gene, CDR1 is DFQATT and CDR2 is SNEGSKA (reference sequence).